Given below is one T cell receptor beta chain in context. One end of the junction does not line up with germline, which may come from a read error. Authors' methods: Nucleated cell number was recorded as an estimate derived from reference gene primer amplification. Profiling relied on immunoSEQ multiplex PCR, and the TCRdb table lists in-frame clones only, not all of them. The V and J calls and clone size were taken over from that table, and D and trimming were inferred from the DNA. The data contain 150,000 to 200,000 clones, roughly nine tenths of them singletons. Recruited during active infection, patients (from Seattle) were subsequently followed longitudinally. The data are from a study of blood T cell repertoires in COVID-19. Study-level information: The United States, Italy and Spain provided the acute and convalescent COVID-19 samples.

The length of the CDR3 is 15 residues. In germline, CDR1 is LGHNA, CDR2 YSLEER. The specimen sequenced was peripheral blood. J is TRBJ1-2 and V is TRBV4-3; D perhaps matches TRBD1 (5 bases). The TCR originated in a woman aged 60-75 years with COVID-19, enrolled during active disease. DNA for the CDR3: TGCGCCAGCAGCCAAGACTTAGTCCGGGACTACGGCTACACCTTC. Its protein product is CASSQDLVRDYGYTF.